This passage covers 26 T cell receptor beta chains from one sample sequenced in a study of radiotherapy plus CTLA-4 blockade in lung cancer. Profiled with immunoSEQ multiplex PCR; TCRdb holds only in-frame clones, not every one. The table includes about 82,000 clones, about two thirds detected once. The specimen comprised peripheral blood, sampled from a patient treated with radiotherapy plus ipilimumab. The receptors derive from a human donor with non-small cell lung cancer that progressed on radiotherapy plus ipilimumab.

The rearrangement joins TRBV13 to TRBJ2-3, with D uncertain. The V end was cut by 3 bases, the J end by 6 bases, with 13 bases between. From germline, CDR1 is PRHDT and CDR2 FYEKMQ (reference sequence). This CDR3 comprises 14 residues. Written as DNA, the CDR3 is TGTGCCAGCAGCTTCGGAGAGGTCAGTGATACGCAGTATTTT. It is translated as CASSFGEVSDTQYF.

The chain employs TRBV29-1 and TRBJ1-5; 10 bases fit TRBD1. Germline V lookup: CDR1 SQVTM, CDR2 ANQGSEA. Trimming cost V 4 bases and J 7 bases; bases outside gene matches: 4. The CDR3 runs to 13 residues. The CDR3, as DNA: TGCAGCGTTGGGGACAGGGGCGGGCAGCCCCAGCATTTT. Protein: CSVGDRGGQPQHF. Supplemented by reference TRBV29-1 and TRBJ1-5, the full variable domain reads SAVISQKPSRDICQRGTSLTIQCQVDSQVTMMFWYRQQPGQSLTLIATANQGSEATYESGFVIDKFPISRPNLTFSTLTVSNMSPEDSSIYLCSVGDRGGQPQHFGDGTRLSIL.

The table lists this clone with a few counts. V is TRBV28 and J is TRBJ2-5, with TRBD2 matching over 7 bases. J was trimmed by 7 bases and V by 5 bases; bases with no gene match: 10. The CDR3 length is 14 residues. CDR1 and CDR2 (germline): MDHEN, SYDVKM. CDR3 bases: TGTGCCAGCAGTCTAGGGAGGGGCGTGGGGACCCAGTACTTC. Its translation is CASSLGRGVGTQYF. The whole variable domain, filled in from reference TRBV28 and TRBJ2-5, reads DVKVTQSSRYLVKRTGEKVFLECVQDMDHENMFWYRQDPGLGLRLIYFSYDVKMKEKGDIPEGYSVSREKKERFSLILESASTNQTSMYLCASSLGRGVGTQYFGPGTRLLVL.

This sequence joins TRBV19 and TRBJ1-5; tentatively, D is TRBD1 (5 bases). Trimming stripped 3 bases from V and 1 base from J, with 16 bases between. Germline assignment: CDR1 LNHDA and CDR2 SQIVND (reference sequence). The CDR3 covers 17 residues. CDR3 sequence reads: CASSIGRGGGSNQPQHF. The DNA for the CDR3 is TGTGCCAGTAGTATCGGTAGGGGCGGCGGGAGCAATCAGCCCCAGCATTTT. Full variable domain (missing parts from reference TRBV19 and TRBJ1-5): DGGITQSPKYLFRKEGQNVTLSCEQNLNHDAMYWYRQDPGQGLRLIYYSQIVNDFQKGDIAEGYSVSREKKESFPLTVTSAQKNPTAFYLCASSIGRGGGSNQPQHFGDGTRLSIL.

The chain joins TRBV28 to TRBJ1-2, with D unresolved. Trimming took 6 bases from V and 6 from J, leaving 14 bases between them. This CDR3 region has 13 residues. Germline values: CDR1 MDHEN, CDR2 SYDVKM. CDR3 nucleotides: TGTGCCAGCAGCGCCCATGGGCAGGATGGCTACACCTTC. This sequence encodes CASSAHGQDGYTF.

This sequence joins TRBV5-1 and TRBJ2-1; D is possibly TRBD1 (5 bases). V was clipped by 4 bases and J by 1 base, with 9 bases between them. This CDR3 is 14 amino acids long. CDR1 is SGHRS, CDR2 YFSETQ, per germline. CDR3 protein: CASSAAGSYNEQFF. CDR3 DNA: TGCGCCAGCAGCGCCGCAGGGTCCTACAATGAGCAGTTCTTC.

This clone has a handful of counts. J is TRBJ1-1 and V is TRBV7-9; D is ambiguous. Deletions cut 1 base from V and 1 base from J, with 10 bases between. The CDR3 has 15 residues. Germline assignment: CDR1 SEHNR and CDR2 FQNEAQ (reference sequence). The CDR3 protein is CASSLGVMGNTEAFF. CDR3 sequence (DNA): TGTGCCAGCAGCTTAGGGGTGATGGGGAACACTGAAGCTTTCTTT.

CDR3 coding DNA: TGCAGCGTTGAAATGGCGAGGGAAGCTTTCTTT. Residues: CSVEMAREAFF. This sequence joins TRBV29-1 and TRBJ1-1; D uncertain. This CDR3 spans 11 amino acids. V lost 2 bases and J lost 8, with 9 bases in between. Germline values: CDR1 SQVTM, CDR2 ANQGSEA. The full variable domain, rest sourced from reference TRBV29-1 and TRBJ1-1, is SAVISQKPSRDICQRGTSLTIQCQVDSQVTMMFWYRQQPGQSLTLIATANQGSEATYESGFVIDKFPISRPNLTFSTLTVSNMSPEDSSIYLCSVEMAREAFFGQGTRLTVV.

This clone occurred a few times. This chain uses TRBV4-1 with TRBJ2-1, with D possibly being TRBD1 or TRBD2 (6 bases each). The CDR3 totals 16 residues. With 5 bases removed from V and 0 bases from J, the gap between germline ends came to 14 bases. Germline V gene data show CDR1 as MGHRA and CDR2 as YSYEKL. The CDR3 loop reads CASSKIGGSSYNEQFF. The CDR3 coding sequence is TGCGCCAGCAGCAAAATCGGGGGCAGCTCCTACAATGAGCAGTTCTTC.

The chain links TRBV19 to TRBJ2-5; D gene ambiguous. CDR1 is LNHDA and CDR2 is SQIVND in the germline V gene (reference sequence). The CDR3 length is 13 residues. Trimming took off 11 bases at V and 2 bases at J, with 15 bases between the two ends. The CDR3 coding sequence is TGTGCCGCCGCCGGGCCGGCACAAGAGACCCAGTACTTC. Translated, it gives CAAAGPAQETQYF.

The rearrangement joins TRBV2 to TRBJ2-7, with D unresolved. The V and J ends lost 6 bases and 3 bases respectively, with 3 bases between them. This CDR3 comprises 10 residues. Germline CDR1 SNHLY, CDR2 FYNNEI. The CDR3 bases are TGTGCCAGCAGCTTCTACGAGCAGTACTTC. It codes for CASSFYEQYF.

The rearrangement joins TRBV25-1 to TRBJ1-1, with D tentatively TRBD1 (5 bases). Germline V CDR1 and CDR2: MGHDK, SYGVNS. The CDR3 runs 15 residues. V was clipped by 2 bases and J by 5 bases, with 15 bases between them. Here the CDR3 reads CASSELVGARTEAFF. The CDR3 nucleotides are TGTGCCAGCAGTGAACTAGTCGGGGCAAGGACTGAAGCTTTCTTT.

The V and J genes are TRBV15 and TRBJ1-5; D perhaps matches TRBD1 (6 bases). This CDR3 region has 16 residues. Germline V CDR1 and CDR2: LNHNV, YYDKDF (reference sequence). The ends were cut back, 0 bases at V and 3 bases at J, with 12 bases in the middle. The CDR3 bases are TGTGCCACCAGCAGAGAGGTGGGGGGCTTCAATCAGCCCCAGCATTTT. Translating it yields CATSREVGGFNQPQHF.

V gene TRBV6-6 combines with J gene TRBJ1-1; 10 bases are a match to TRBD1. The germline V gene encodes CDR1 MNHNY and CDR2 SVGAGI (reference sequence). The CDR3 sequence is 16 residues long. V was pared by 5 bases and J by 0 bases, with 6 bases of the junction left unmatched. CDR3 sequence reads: CASSRGTGAVNTEAFF. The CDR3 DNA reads TGTGCCAGCAGTCGCGGGACAGGGGCGGTGAACACTGAAGCTTTCTTT.

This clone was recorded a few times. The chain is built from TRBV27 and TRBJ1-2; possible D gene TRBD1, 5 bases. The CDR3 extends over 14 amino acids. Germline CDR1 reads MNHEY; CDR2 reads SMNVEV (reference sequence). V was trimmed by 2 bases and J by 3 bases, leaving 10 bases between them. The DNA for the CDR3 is TGTGCCAGCAGTTTAATCGGCAGGGACTATGGCTACACCTTC. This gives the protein CASSLIGRDYGYTF.

CDR3 protein: CASGLSGADTQYF. CDR3 DNA: TGTGCTAGTGGTCTAAGCGGGGCAGATACGCAGTATTTT. The J gene is TRBJ2-3, the V gene TRBV12-5; TRBD2 matches 7 bases. V shed 5 bases, J shed 4 bases, and the junction held 3 bases outside the gene matches. Per germline, CDR1 LGHNT and CDR2 FRNRAP. The CDR3 totals 13 residues.

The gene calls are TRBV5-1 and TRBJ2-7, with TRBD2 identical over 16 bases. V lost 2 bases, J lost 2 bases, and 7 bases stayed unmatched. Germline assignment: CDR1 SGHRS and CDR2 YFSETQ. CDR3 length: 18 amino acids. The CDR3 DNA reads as TGCGCCAGCAGCTTTACCGGGACTAGCGGGAGGGGAACCTACGAGCAGTACTTC. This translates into CASSFTGTSGRGTYEQYF.

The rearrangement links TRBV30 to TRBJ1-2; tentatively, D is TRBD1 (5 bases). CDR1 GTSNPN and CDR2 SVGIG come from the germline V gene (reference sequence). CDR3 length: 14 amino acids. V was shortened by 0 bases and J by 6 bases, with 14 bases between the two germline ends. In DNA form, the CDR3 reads TGTGCCTGGAGTGTGAAGGTCGAGGGGCATGGCTACACCTTC. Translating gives CAWSVKVEGHGYTF.

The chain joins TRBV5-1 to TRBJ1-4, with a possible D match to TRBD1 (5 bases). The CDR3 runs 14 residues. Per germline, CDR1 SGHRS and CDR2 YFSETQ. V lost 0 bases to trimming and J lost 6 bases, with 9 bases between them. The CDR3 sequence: CASSLEGDDEKLFF. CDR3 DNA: TGCGCCAGCAGCTTGGAAGGGGACGATGAAAAACTGTTTTTT.

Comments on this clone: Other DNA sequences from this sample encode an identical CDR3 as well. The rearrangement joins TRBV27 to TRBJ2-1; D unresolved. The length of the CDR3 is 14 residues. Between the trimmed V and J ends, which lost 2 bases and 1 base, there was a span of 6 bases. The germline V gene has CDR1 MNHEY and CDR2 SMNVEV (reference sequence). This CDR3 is CASSLAGSYNEQFF. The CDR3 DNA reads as TGTGCCAGCAGTTTAGCCGGTTCCTACAATGAGCAGTTCTTC.

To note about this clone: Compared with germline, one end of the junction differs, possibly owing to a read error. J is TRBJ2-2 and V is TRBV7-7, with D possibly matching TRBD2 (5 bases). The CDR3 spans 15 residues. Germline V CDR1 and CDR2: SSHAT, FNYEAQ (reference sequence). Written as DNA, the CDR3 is TGTGCTAGCAGCCCGGGGTACGCGAACACCGGGGAGCTGTTTTTT. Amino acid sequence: CASSPGYANTGELFF. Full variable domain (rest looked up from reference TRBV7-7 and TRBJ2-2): GAGVSQSPRYKVTKRGQDVTLRCDPISSHATLYWYQQALGQGPEFLTYFNYEAQPDKSGLPSDRFSAERPEGSISTLTIQRTEQRDSAMYRCASSPGYANTGELFFGEGSRLTVL.

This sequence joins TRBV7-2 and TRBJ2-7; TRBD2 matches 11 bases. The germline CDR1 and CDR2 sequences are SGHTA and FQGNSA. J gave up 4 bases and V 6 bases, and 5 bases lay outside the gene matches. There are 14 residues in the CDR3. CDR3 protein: CASRQTSGAYEQYF. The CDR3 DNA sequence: TGTGCCAGCAGGCAGACTAGCGGGGCTTACGAGCAGTACTTC.

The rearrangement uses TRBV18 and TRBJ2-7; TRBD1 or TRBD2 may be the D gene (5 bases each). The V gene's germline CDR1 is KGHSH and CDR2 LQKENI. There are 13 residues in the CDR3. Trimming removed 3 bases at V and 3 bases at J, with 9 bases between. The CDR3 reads CASSPGVSYEQYF. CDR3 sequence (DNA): TGTGCCAGCTCACCGGGGGTCAGCTACGAGCAGTACTTC.

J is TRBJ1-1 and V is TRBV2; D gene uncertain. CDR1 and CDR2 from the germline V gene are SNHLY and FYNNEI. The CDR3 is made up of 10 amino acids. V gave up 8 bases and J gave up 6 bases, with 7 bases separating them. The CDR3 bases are TGTGCCAGCCTCGGGGCTGAAGCTTTCTTT. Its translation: CASLGAEAFF.

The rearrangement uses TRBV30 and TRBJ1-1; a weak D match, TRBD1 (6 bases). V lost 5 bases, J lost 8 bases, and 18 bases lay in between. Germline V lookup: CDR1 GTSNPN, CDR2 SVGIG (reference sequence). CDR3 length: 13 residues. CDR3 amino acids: CAWLNRDIGEAFF. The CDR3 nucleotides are TGTGCCTGGTTAAACCGGGACATTGGAGAAGCTTTCTTT.

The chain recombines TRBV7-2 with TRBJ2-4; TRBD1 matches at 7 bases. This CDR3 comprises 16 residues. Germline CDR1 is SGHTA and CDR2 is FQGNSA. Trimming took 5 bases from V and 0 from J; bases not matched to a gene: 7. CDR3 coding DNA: TGTGCCAGCAGCCTCCCGGGACAGAGAGCCAAAAACATTCAGTACTTC. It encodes CASSLPGQRAKNIQYF.